The present T cell receptor beta chain was sequenced within a study of CD8+CD57+ T cells in acquired aplastic anemia. Researchers used genomic DNA as the template to profile TCR beta VDJ and CDR3. Each CDR3 protein is one row after TCRdb ran MiXCR on the reads. Here the sample spans roughly 250,000 distinct CDR3 sequences, around 82% being singletons. This clonotype is a singleton in its sample. The junction and the germline gene differ at one end; a read error may be behind it. Patients selected for sequencing had displayed CD8+CD57+ cell expansion by flow cytometry. The clonotype comes from a human donor with aplastic anemia. The sequenced sample consisted of sorted CD4+, CD8+, or CD8+CD57+ T cells (not recorded which) from PBMCs.

Here the CDR3 DNA reads TGTGCCAGCAGTGAGGCCTGTAGGAATGAGCCCCAGCACTTT. Translating gives CASSEACRNEPQHF. This rearrangement joins TRBV15 to TRBJ1-5; D unclear. The CDR3 extends over 14 amino acids. The germline V gene encodes CDR1 LNHNV and CDR2 YYDKDF (reference sequence). Using reference TRBV15 and TRBJ1-5 for the parts outside the CDR3, the full variable domain is DAMVIQNPRYQVTQFGKPVTLSCSQTLNHNVMYWYQQKSSQAPKLLFHYYDKDFNNEADTPDNFQSRRPNTSFCFLDIRSPGLGDTAMYLCASSEACRNEPQHFGDGTRLSIL.